Judged by abundance, the clone carrying this TCR beta chain is medium-sized. Antigen unknown. In the study's own analysis: The distant-metastasis classifier for papillary thyroid cancer was built from CDR3 differences across clinicopathological groups. TCRdb re-called clones from the PCR reads using MiXCR. The V and J calls shown here were made by TCRdb, not taken from the authors' results. The data hold roughly 4,900 clones, with approximately 30% observed a single time. Every patient underwent thyroid surgery untreated. There are 17 residues in the CDR3. Trimming pared 8 bases from V and 6 bases from J, leaving 27 bases between. Per germline, CDR1 SGHRS and CDR2 YFSETQ. This record comes from a study of metastatic and nonmetastatic thyroid tumors. For the study at large: Comparative analysis of repertoires was undertaken across blood and tumor or nodule tissue obtained from malignant and benign thyroid patients.

Study-level findings and limits: Malignant tumors reportedly showed significantly higher TCR beta diversity than benign nodules in both blood and tumor.

The sequencing sample was made of adjacent normal tissue. V and J are TRBV5-1 and TRBJ2-1, with a tentative D call TRBD2 (9 bases). The sequence was collected from a female donor with papillary thyroid cancer or a benign thyroid nodule (not recorded which). Some clones in this sample may be carry-over from other donors' samples. The DNA for the CDR3 is TGCGCCAGACAGGGGGAATTCTGTAGCGGGAGAGGCAATGAGCAGTTCTTC. Translating it yields CARQGEFCSGRGNEQFF. The full variable domain, with the rest looked up from reference TRBV5-1 and TRBJ2-1, is KAGVTQTPRYLIKTRGQQVTLSCSPISGHRSVSWYQQTPGQGLQFLFEYFSETQRNKGNFPGRFSGRQFSNSRSEMNVSTLELGDSALYLCARQGEFCSGRGNEQFFGPGTRLTVL.